The clone carrying this T cell receptor (beta chain) was observed many times. Patients counted as stable if ophthalmopathy did not develop within 18 months. Recently diagnosed hyperthyroidism of less than 2 months' duration affected patients aged 18 to 65. Together with thyroid ultrasound, orbital computed tomography, serum thyroxine and TRAb, clinical symptoms were used for diagnoses. This sample was included in a study of T cells in Graves' hyperthyroidism and ophthalmopathy. Amplification targeted TCR beta CDR3 regions from RNA transcripts. TCR CDR3 regions were first amplified by RT-PCR with HTBI primers. In TCRdb, the multiplex PCR reads were re-called with MiXCR into one record per CDR3 protein. The data show a few hundred thousand distinct CDR3 sequences, around 16% seen once. The CDR3 consists of 16 residues. Germline CDR1 reads SQVTM; CDR2 reads ANQGSEA. V lost 4 bases, J lost 3 bases, and 19 bases lay in between.

The sequenced sample consisted of blood. The receptor's source is a woman under 40 with Graves' hyperthyroidism. V and J are TRBV29-1 and TRBJ2-1; weak D call: TRBD2 (5 bases). The CDR3 coding sequence is TGCAGCGTTGTGACTACCCGGGATGCCCTCTACAATGAGCAGTTCTTC. Its protein is CSVVTTRDALYNEQFF.